Each of the 21 T cell receptor beta chains below was sequenced from the same sample in a study of PD-L1 blockade in urothelial cancer. Generated by immunoSEQ multiplex PCR, the TCRdb table keeps only in-frame clones and is missing some. The table shows some 63,000 clones, with about four fifths occurring only once. Sample time point: pretreatment peripheral blood. The sample here was PBMCs, taken around atezolizumab (anti-PD-L1) treatment. The receptors stem from a man between 65 and 85 years old with urothelial cancer.

The chain combines TRBV5-6 with TRBJ2-1, with D tentatively TRBD2 (7 bases). The V gene lost 4 bases and the J gene lost 6 bases, with 14 bases spanning the gap. Germline V gene data show CDR1 as SGHDT and CDR2 as YYEEEE. The CDR3 length is 14 residues. The CDR3 sequence is CASSRRGGTNEQFF. The CDR3 nucleotides are TGTGCCAGCAGCCGGAGGGGGGGGACCAATGAGCAGTTCTTC.

The chain uses TRBV18 and TRBJ1-2; 8 nucleotides align to TRBD1. Looked up from germline, CDR1 is KGHSH and CDR2 is LQKENI. The CDR3 is 14 amino acids. Trimming took 3 bases from V and 8 from J; bases not matched to a gene: 8. The CDR3 region is CASSPPTGERGYTF. CDR3 DNA: TGTGCCAGCTCACCCCCGACAGGGGAAAGAGGCTACACCTTC.

This chain uses TRBV20-1 with TRBJ1-2; D ambiguous. The germline V gene encodes CDR1 DFQATT and CDR2 SNEGSKA (reference sequence). The CDR3 extends over 10 amino acids. V was pared by 5 bases and J by 7 bases, with 8 bases between. The CDR3 bases are TGCAGTGCTGCGCCGGGTGGCTACACCTTC. Amino acid sequence: CSAAPGGYTF.

The chain employs TRBV28 and TRBJ1-1; 8 bases map to TRBD1. This CDR3 has 15 amino acids. V lost 3 bases to trimming and J lost 5 bases; unmatched junction nucleotides: 8. CDR1 is MDHEN and CDR2 is SYDVKM in the germline V gene. The CDR3 coding sequence is TGTGCCAGCAGTTTTTGGGACAGGAGAAGAACTGAAGCTTTCTTT. Its protein product is CASSFWDRRRTEAFF.

CDR3 protein: CASSPTSGSLNTGELFF. The CDR3 DNA follows: TGTGCCAGCAGCCCCACTAGCGGGAGTTTGAACACCGGGGAGCTGTTTTTT. The chain uses TRBV5-4 and TRBJ2-2; 11 nucleotides match TRBD2. This CDR3 is 17 amino acids long. The V gene end was trimmed by 4 bases and the J gene end by 1 base; junction bases not matched to a gene: 6. CDR1 and CDR2 (germline): SGHNT, YYREEE (reference sequence).

CDR3 sequence reads: CASSGLLLAGDTGELFF. The CDR3 DNA reads TGTGCCAGCAGCGGGCTCCTACTAGCGGGAGATACCGGGGAGCTGTTTTTT. The rearrangement uses TRBV9 and TRBJ2-2; the match to TRBD2 covers 11 bases. From germline, CDR1 is SGDLS and CDR2 YYNGEE. The CDR3 spans 17 residues. Unmatched junction bases numbered 9, after V lost 3 bases and J lost 5 bases.

Here the CDR3 reads CASSVVVADTQYF. CDR3 sequence (DNA): TGTGCCAGCAGCGTAGTTGTAGCGGATACGCAGTATTTT. The chain combines TRBV9 with TRBJ2-3, with D perhaps matching TRBD2 (5 bases). V gave up 0 bases and J gave up 6 bases, with 8 bases separating them. The germline V gene has CDR1 SGDLS and CDR2 YYNGEE. CDR3 size: 13 residues.

The rearrangement uses TRBV10-3 and TRBJ1-5, with D uncertain. Germline CDR1 is ENHRY and CDR2 is SYGVKD. V lost 7 bases and J lost 4, with 11 bases in between. This CDR3 contains 13 residues. CDR3 sequence reads: CAITPVLNQPQHF. Written as DNA, the CDR3 is TGTGCCATCACCCCGGTATTAAATCAGCCCCAGCATTTT.

The CDR3 nucleotides read TGCGCCAGCAGCGGTTGGGGTAGCGGACAAGAGACCCAGTACTTC. Protein product: CASSGWGSGQETQYF. The chain is built from TRBV5-1 and TRBJ2-5, with D perhaps matching TRBD2 (6 bases). V was shortened by 4 bases and J by 2 bases, with 15 bases between the two germline ends. Germline V gene data show CDR1 as SGHRS and CDR2 as YFSETQ. The CDR3 loop spans 15 amino acids.

This chain connects TRBV27 to TRBJ2-1, with 8 bases identical to TRBD1. The CDR3 spans 13 residues. Germline lookup yields CDR1 MNHEY and CDR2 SMNVEV (reference sequence). The V segment lost 5 bases and the J segment 8 bases; nucleotides outside the gene matches: 5. CDR3 amino acids: CASSLDRGDEQFF. In DNA form, the CDR3 reads TGTGCCAGCAGTCTCGACAGGGGCGATGAGCAGTTCTTC.

The V and J genes are TRBV6-5 and TRBJ1-2, with D possibly TRBD1 on 5 matching bases. There are 13 residues in the CDR3. V gave up 5 bases and J gave up 4 bases, with 11 bases separating them. The germline V gene has CDR1 MNHEY and CDR2 SVGAGI. CDR3: CASSPRGRYGYTF. As DNA, the CDR3 is TGTGCCAGCAGTCCGCGGGGCCGCTATGGCTACACCTTC.

This clone was detected only a few times. CDR3 amino acids: CASTPVNPRQRNYGYTF. In DNA form, the CDR3 reads TGTGCCAGCACCCCCGTGAACCCGAGGCAGCGGAACTATGGCTACACCTTC. The chain combines TRBV11-2 with TRBJ1-2, with no clear D. V lost 7 bases and J lost 2, with 23 bases in between. The length of the CDR3 is 17 residues. The germline V gene encodes CDR1 SGHAT and CDR2 FQNNGV.

The rearrangement joins TRBV7-2 to TRBJ2-7; 12 bases are a match to TRBD2. Germline CDR1 SGHTA, CDR2 FQGNSA. There are 15 residues in the CDR3. J gave up 7 bases and V 5 bases, and 9 bases lay outside the gene matches. The CDR3 is CASSESSGRAQEQYF. The CDR3 DNA follows: TGTGCCAGCAGCGAATCTAGCGGGAGGGCCCAAGAGCAGTACTTC.

The genes are TRBV9 and TRBJ2-3; D remains ambiguous. CDR1 and CDR2 (germline): SGDLS, YYNGEE. The CDR3 contains 14 residues. The ends were cut back, 4 bases at V and 3 bases at J, with 12 bases in the middle. CDR3 protein: CASSPRFLTDTQYF. CDR3 in DNA: TGTGCCAGCAGCCCGAGATTCTTGACAGATACGCAGTATTTT. Complete variable domain (other parts from reference TRBV9 and TRBJ2-3): DSGVTQTPKHLITATGQRVTLRCSPRSGDLSVYWYQQSLDQGLQFLIQYYNGEERAKGNILERFSAQQFPDLHSELNLSSLELGDSALYFCASSPRFLTDTQYFGPGTRLTVL.

This CDR3 reads CASSLAGRADTQYF. CDR3 bases: TGTGCCAGCAGCTTAGCAGGGAGGGCAGATACGCAGTATTTT. The V gene is TRBV7-8, the J gene TRBJ2-3; TRBD2 matches 7 bases. J gave up 4 bases and V 0 bases, and 1 base lay outside the gene matches. In germline, CDR1 is SGHVS, CDR2 FQNEAQ. The CDR3 is 14 residues long.

V and J are TRBV6-4 and TRBJ2-3, with 8 bases aligning to TRBD1. The CDR3 loop spans 14 amino acids. The ends lost 5 bases at V and 4 bases at J; junction bases unmatched: 5. CDR1 MRHNA and CDR2 SNTAGT come from the germline V gene. The CDR3 bases are TGTGCCAGCAGTTCCGGGACAGGATCAGATACGCAGTATTTT. Protein sequence: CASSSGTGSDTQYF.

This chain links TRBV7-2 with TRBJ1-2, with a possible D match to TRBD1 (6 bases). CDR3 length: 12 amino acids. Trimming took 3 bases from V and 4 from J, leaving 6 bases between them. The germline V gene has CDR1 SGHTA and CDR2 FQGNSA. The CDR3, as DNA: TGTGCCAGCAGCTTGGACAGCTATGGCTACACCTTC. Its translation is CASSLDSYGYTF.

This clone was counted only a few times. The CDR3 here is CASSRGQLSRPLHF. The DNA of the CDR3 is TGTGCCAGCAGTAGGGGGCAGCTTTCGCGACCCCTCCACTTT. The rearrangement uses TRBV28 and TRBJ1-6, with TRBD1 identical over 7 bases. From germline, CDR1 is MDHEN and CDR2 SYDVKM. Losses at the gene ends were 5 bases for V and 12 bases for J; bases not matched to a gene: 10. There are 14 residues in the CDR3.

The chain employs TRBV21-1 and TRBJ2-1; TRBD1 reflects the table's D call only, with no check against the DNA. TRBV21-1 is noted as a pseudogene. CDR3 size: 14 residues. Here the CDR3 reads CASRCNSSYNEQFF. CDR3 DNA sequence: TGTGCCAGCCGGTGTAACAGCTCCTACAATGAGCAGTTCTTC.

The CDR3 region is CAWSVPEAETQYF. The CDR3 DNA sequence: TGTGCCTGGAGTGTACCCGAGGCGGAGACCCAGTACTTC. The gene calls are TRBV30 and TRBJ2-5, with D unresolved. The CDR3 sequence is 13 residues long. CDR1 GTSNPN and CDR2 SVGIG come from the germline V gene (reference sequence). V was trimmed by 0 bases and J by 5 bases, leaving 10 bases between them.

The V call is TRBV18, the J call TRBJ2-1; 15 nucleotides match TRBD2. Germline V CDR1 and CDR2: KGHSH, LQKENI. The J segment lost 0 bases and the V segment lost 3 bases, leaving 3 bases of the junction unmatched. This CDR3 comprises 18 residues. CDR3 coding DNA: TGTGCCAGCTCACCCCGGACTAGCGGGAGGGCCTCCTACAATGAGCAGTTCTTC. This translates into CASSPRTSGRASYNEQFF.